The 18 T cell receptor beta chains given below trace back to one sample, sequenced in a study of T cell repertoires in cytomegalovirus infection. TCRdb redid the calling of the reads with MiXCR, one entry per CDR3 protein. The repertoire holds 630,000 or so distinct CDR3 sequences, with roughly 26% as singletons. Sequencing used CD8+ T cells from PBMCs. All receptors come from a human donor in good health (CMV status not recorded). Some clones in this sample may be carry-over from other donors' samples.

The rearrangement links TRBV6-8 to TRBJ2-2; D unclear. Trimming left V 0 bases short and J 3 bases short, with 8 bases between. The V gene's germline CDR1 is MNHGY and CDR2 SAAAGT. The length of the CDR3 is 15 residues. The CDR3 coding sequence is TGTGCCAGCAGTTACTCGAAACGGTACACCGGGGAGCTGTTTTTT. It codes for CASSYSKRYTGELFF.

This clonotype was counted only a few times. The rearrangement joins TRBV7-9 to TRBJ1-2; the match to TRBD1 covers 11 bases. With V trimmed by 10 bases and J by 4 bases, 17 bases remained unmatched. The CDR3 runs 17 residues. CDR1 and CDR2 (germline): SEHNR, FQNEAQ (reference sequence). In DNA form, the CDR3 reads TGTGCCATCATCCCGAGGACAGGGGGCAGTGGTAGCTATGGCTACACCTTC. Translated: CAIIPRTGGSGSYGYTF.

The V call is TRBV19, the J call TRBJ2-2, with D unresolved. Trimming left V 6 bases short and J 6 bases short, with 11 bases between. The V gene's germline CDR1 is LNHDA and CDR2 SQIVND (reference sequence). The CDR3 contains 13 residues. The CDR3 nucleotides read TGTGCCAGTAGCCTCACTCCTTCCGGGGAGCTGTTTTTT. It translates to CASSLTPSGELFF.

The table lists this clonotype with a few counts. The chain is built from TRBV7-9 and TRBJ2-7; 7 nucleotides agree with TRBD2. From germline, CDR1 is SEHNR and CDR2 FQNEAQ (reference sequence). Trimming cost V 5 bases and J 1 base; bases outside gene matches: 5. The CDR3 sequence is 14 residues long. The chain's CDR3 is CASSGGVKSYEQYV. The CDR3 nucleotides read TGTGCCAGCAGCGGGGGGGTAAAATCCTACGAGCAGTACGTC.

This clonotype was seen many times. The V call is TRBV12-3 or TRBV12-4, the J call TRBJ1-1, with 7 bases identical to TRBD1. J lost 7 bases, V lost 5 bases, and 7 bases had no gene match. CDR3 length: 13 residues. As DNA, the CDR3 is TGTGCCAGCAGTCTAAACAGGGGCGTTGAAGCTTTCTTT. This translates into CASSLNRGVEAFF.

This clonotype was counted ten times or more. The V and J genes are TRBV6-6 and TRBJ2-7; D may be TRBD1 (6 bases). V lost 4 bases, J lost 6 bases, and 7 bases lay in between. The CDR3 loop spans 11 amino acids. Germline V gene data show CDR1 as MNHNY and CDR2 as SVGAGI (reference sequence). Here the CDR3 DNA reads TGTGCCAGCAGTTCAGGGGTCGAGCAGTACTTC. Its translation is CASSSGVEQYF.

In regard to this clonotype: A much larger clone lies one base from this, so it may be a read error. The rearrangement links TRBV6-5 to TRBJ2-3; tentatively, D is TRBD2 (5 bases). This CDR3 spans 14 amino acids. Germline CDR1 is MNHEY and CDR2 is SVGAGI. DNA of the CDR3: TGTGCTACGGCGGAGAGGGCTCGCACAGATACGCAGTATTTT. Its protein is CATAERARTDTQYF.

V gene TRBV3-1 combines with J gene TRBJ2-3, with 8 nucleotides matching TRBD2. The CDR3 consists of 13 residues. The germline V gene encodes CDR1 LGHDT and CDR2 YNNKEL (reference sequence). The CDR3 sequence is CPGGSQGHDTQYF. In DNA form, the CDR3 reads TGTCCGGGAGGGTCCCAGGGTCATGATACGCAGTATTTT.

This clonotype was picked up one time. This clone may be a read error of a much larger clone one base away. V is TRBV7-8 and J is TRBJ2-2, with TRBD2 matching 14 bases. Germline lookup yields CDR1 SGHVS and CDR2 FQNEAQ. The CDR3 consists of 18 residues. Here the CDR3 DNA reads TGTGTCAGCAGCCCTGACAGGGGACTAGCGGGGGTCACCGGGGAGCTGTTTTTT. It encodes CVSSPDRGLAGVTGELFF.

At least ten counts were recorded for this clonotype. CDR3 protein: CASSSWTDQETQYF. The CDR3 region has the DNA TGTGCCAGCAGCTCCTGGACAGACCAAGAGACCCAGTACTTC. The rearrangement links TRBV7-9 to TRBJ2-5, with D possibly being TRBD1 (6 bases). The CDR3 sequence is 14 residues long. V lost 4 bases and J 0 bases, leaving 9 bases between the germline ends. CDR1 is SEHNR, CDR2 FQNEAQ, per germline (reference sequence). Supplemented by reference TRBV7-9 and TRBJ2-5, the full variable domain reads DTGVSQNPRHKITKRGQNVTFRCDPISEHNRLYWYRQTLGQGPEFLTYFQNEAQLEKSRLLSDRFSAERPKGSFSTLEIQRTEQGDSAMYLCASSSWTDQETQYFGPGTRLLVL.

This clonotype has ten or more counts. The J gene is TRBJ2-5, the V gene TRBV7-9, with D maybe TRBD2 (7 bases). The ends were cut back, 1 base at V and 5 bases at J, with 17 bases in the middle. This CDR3 comprises 16 residues. Germline V gene lookup returns CDR1 SEHNR and CDR2 FQNEAQ (reference sequence). The DNA for the CDR3 is TGTGCCAGCAGCTTAGTCGGGGGGCCATCGACTGAGACCCAGTACTTC. Amino acid sequence: CASSLVGGPSTETQYF.

The CDR3 here is CASSVGVSYEQYF. CDR3 DNA sequence: TGTGCCAGCAGCGTAGGCGTCTCCTACGAGCAGTACTTC. This sequence joins TRBV5-5 and TRBJ2-7, with D uncertain. Per germline, CDR1 SGHKS and CDR2 YYEKEE (reference sequence). This CDR3 comprises 13 residues. The ends were cut back, 4 bases at V and 0 bases at J, with 8 bases in the middle.

This clonotype was counted once. The chain employs TRBV4-3 and TRBJ1-6, with unresolved D. The CDR3 runs 14 residues. V was cut by 0 bases and J by 7 bases, with 7 bases left in between. The germline V gene has CDR1 LGHNA and CDR2 YSLEER. The CDR3: CASSQEGGNSPLHF. Written as DNA, the CDR3 is TGCGCCAGCAGCCAAGAGGGCGGAAATTCACCCCTCCACTTT.

The sample holds many counts of this clonotype. The CDR3, as DNA: TGTGCCAGCAGCTCGGCCACCGGAGGCACTGAAGCTTTCTTT. The encoded protein is CASSSATGGTEAFF. The V call is TRBV7-8, the J call TRBJ1-1; no reliable D call. Trimming removed 4 bases from V and 4 bases from J, with 13 bases in between. CDR3 size: 14 residues. Per the germline V gene, CDR1 is SGHVS and CDR2 is FQNEAQ.

Many counts were recorded for this clonotype. The gene calls are TRBV6-1 and TRBJ1-5; D is undetermined. The CDR3 consists of 15 residues. V was trimmed by 6 bases and J by 4 bases, leaving 16 bases between them. In germline, CDR1 is MNHNS, CDR2 SASEGT. The CDR3 DNA is TGTGCCAGCAGCCCCCTTCGGGGTGGTAATCAGCCCCAGCATTTT. This encodes CASSPLRGGNQPQHF.

This rearrangement joins TRBV5-4 to TRBJ1-4, with a tentative D call TRBD1 (5 bases). This CDR3 comprises 15 residues. CDR1 is SGHNT, CDR2 YYREEE, per germline (reference sequence). Trimming removed 4 bases from V and 4 bases from J, with 14 bases in between. Written as DNA, the CDR3 is TGTGCCAGCAGCCTTGGACGGGACCTTAATGAAAAACTGTTTTTT. Encoded protein: CASSLGRDLNEKLFF.

A few counts support this clonotype. The gene calls are TRBV29-1 and TRBJ2-5; 10 bases agree with TRBD1. CDR3 size: 12 residues. Germline trimming cut 7 bases from V and 3 bases from J; bases unmatched to any gene: 2. Germline V gives CDR1 SQVTM, CDR2 ANQGSEA. The CDR3 nucleotides read TGCAGCGGAGGGACAGGGGAAGAGACCCAGTACTTC. Its protein is CSGGTGEETQYF.

This clonotype was counted a few times. The rearrangement links TRBV28 to TRBJ2-7; unclear D gene. CDR3 length equals 16 residues. The germline V and J ends were trimmed by 6 bases and 2 bases, with 20 bases remaining between them. Looked up from germline, CDR1 is MDHEN and CDR2 is SYDVKM. CDR3 loop: CASSPRTWRFTYEQYV. The CDR3 bases are TGTGCCAGCAGCCCCCGGACGTGGAGATTCACCTACGAGCAGTACGTC.